Presented here are 17 T cell receptor beta chains from one specimen sequenced in a study of T-cell memory formation after mild COVID-19. A single record per CDR3 protein comes from TCRdb applying MiXCR to the 5' RACE reads. The repertoire holds about 610,000 distinct CDR3 sequences, with roughly 17% as singletons. Material: PBMCs or a T cell subset sorted from them (not recorded which). Every receptor here comes from an adult woman who had mild COVID-19 (a few samples of this study predate the infection). Cell type and time point are not known.

The chain carries TRBV20-1 and TRBJ2-3; TRBD2 matches at 10 bases. The V and J ends lost 0 bases and 4 bases, in that order; junction bases with no gene match: 4. CDR1 and CDR2 (germline): DFQATT, SNEGSKA (reference sequence). The CDR3 extends over 15 amino acids. The CDR3 coding sequence is TGCAGTGCTAGAGACCCTAGCGGGGGTGCAGATACGCAGTATTTT. Translation: CSARDPSGGADTQYF.

At least ten counts were recorded for this clonotype. The rearrangement joins TRBV5-8 to TRBJ2-7; D not resolved. The CDR3 spans 15 residues. Per germline, CDR1 SGHTS and CDR2 YDEGEE. V lost 0 bases, J lost 9 bases, and 19 bases lay in between. The CDR3 loop reads CASSLEVGFRLGQYF. As DNA, the CDR3 is TGTGCCAGCAGCTTGGAGGTCGGGTTTCGCCTGGGGCAGTACTTC.

This clonotype was observed many times. V is TRBV20-1 and J is TRBJ2-2; D is ambiguous. The germline V gene encodes CDR1 DFQATT and CDR2 SNEGSKA (reference sequence). There are 12 residues in the CDR3. Deletions cut 6 bases from V and 1 base from J, with 6 bases between. Written as DNA, the CDR3 is TGCAGTGCCCGGCGGAACACCGGGGAGCTGTTTTTT. Protein: CSARRNTGELFF.

The chain joins TRBV5-1 to TRBJ2-1; D is ambiguous. Trimming removed 5 bases from V and 6 bases from J, with 15 bases in between. This CDR3 comprises 14 residues. Germline values: CDR1 SGHRS, CDR2 YFSETQ. Here the CDR3 DNA reads TGCGCCAGCAGAGGGATAACCCGCCTCAATGAGCAGTTCTTC. As protein: CASRGITRLNEQFF.

The chain employs TRBV5-1 and TRBJ1-2; D gene unclear. CDR3 size: 14 residues. Deletions cut 0 bases from V and 2 bases from J, with 8 bases between. Germline V CDR1 and CDR2: SGHRS, YFSETQ. Here the CDR3 reads CASSLESPNYGYTF. The CDR3 DNA follows: TGCGCCAGCAGCTTGGAGTCGCCCAACTATGGCTACACCTTC.

This clonotype has only one observation. CDR3 in DNA: TGCAGCGTCGAGTTGGGGTACGCCGGGACGCACCAAGAGACCCAGTACTTC. This codes for CSVELGYAGTHQETQYF. This chain links TRBV29-1 with TRBJ2-5; the D call may be TRBD1 or TRBD2 (5 bases each). Germline CDR1 SQVTM, CDR2 ANQGSEA. CDR3 length equals 17 residues. V shed 6 bases and J shed 0 bases, with 23 bases lying between them.

The J gene is TRBJ2-1, the V gene TRBV5-1; 10 bases line up with TRBD1. There are 16 residues in the CDR3. The germline V gene encodes CDR1 SGHRS and CDR2 YFSETQ. Trimming cost V 2 bases and J 7 bases; bases outside gene matches: 9. This CDR3 is CASSLTAGQGRNEQFF. CDR3 nucleotides: TGCGCCAGCAGCTTAACCGCGGGACAGGGGAGGAATGAGCAGTTCTTC.

There are a few counts of this clonotype. This chain uses TRBV14 with TRBJ2-3; D may be TRBD2 (5 bases). Germline CDR1 reads SGHDN; CDR2 reads FVKESK. V was pared by 0 bases and J by 6 bases, with 10 bases between. The CDR3 has 14 residues. The CDR3 region is CASSQDHWEDTQYF. CDR3 bases: TGTGCCAGCAGCCAAGATCACTGGGAGGATACGCAGTATTTT.

This chain uses TRBV9 with TRBJ1-1, with D hard to call. Germline V CDR1 and CDR2: SGDLS, YYNGEE. The CDR3 length is 13 residues. Trimming pared 0 bases from V and 1 base from J, leaving 4 bases between. CDR3 bases: TGTGCCAGCAGCGTAGCTGCGAACACTGAAGCTTTCTTT. Translating it yields CASSVAANTEAFF.

In its sample, this clonotype was seen a few times. The chain joins TRBV12-3 or TRBV12-4 to TRBJ2-1; TRBD2 aligns across 10 bases. The V gene end was trimmed by 6 bases and the J gene end by 7 bases; junction bases not matched to a gene: 9. The CDR3 is 15 amino acids. CDR3 residues: CASSHSGRAQNEQFF. CDR3 DNA sequence: TGTGCCAGCAGCCACAGCGGGAGGGCCCAAAATGAGCAGTTCTTC.

This clonotype occurred a few times. The CDR3 region has the DNA TGTGCCAGCTCACCGTCGGGACTAGCGGCAGTTTCCTACAATGAGCAGTTCTTC. It is translated as CASSPSGLAAVSYNEQFF. The J gene is TRBJ2-1, the V gene TRBV18; 11 bases fit TRBD2. CDR3 size: 18 residues. V shed 3 bases and J 1 base; nucleotides not matched to a gene: 8. CDR1 and CDR2 from the germline V gene are KGHSH and LQKENI. Full variable domain (outside the CDR3, taken from reference TRBV18 and TRBJ2-1): NAGVMQNPRHLVRRRGQEARLRCSPMKGHSHVYWYRQLPEEGLKFMVYLQKENIIDESGMPKERFSAEFPKEGPSILRIQQVVRGDSAAYFCASSPSGLAAVSYNEQFFGPGTRLTVL.

The chain recombines TRBV24-1 with TRBJ2-5; 10 nucleotides agree with TRBD1. The ends lost 4 bases at V and 7 bases at J; junction bases unmatched: 5. This CDR3 has 14 residues. Per germline, CDR1 KGHDR and CDR2 SFDVKD. CDR3 DNA sequence: TGTGCCACCAGTGAGGCCGGGACAGGGGCGACCCAGTACTTC. It encodes CATSEAGTGATQYF.

The chain combines TRBV7-8 with TRBJ2-1; 12 bases are a match to TRBD2. The germline V gene encodes CDR1 SGHVS and CDR2 FQNEAQ. This CDR3 has 18 amino acids. V dropped 2 bases and J dropped 7; count of bases not matched to a gene: 12. CDR3 coding DNA: TGTGCCAGCAGCTTACGAAGACTAGCGGGAGAATCGGTGAATGAGCAGTTCTTC. Translation: CASSLRRLAGESVNEQFF.

This CDR3 reads CASTRTSGGGLGTDTQYF. The CDR3 DNA sequence: TGTGCCAGCACCAGGACTAGCGGGGGAGGCCTCGGCACAGATACGCAGTATTTT. The chain combines TRBV7-2 with TRBJ2-3; 13 positions match TRBD2. The CDR3 contains 18 residues. Unmatched junction bases numbered 11, after V lost 7 bases and J lost 1 base. CDR1 and CDR2 (germline): SGHTA, FQGNSA. The whole variable domain, filled in from reference TRBV7-2 and TRBJ2-3, reads GAGVSQSPSNKVTEKGKDVELRCDPISGHTALYWYRQSLGQGLEFLIYFQGNSAPDKSGLPSDRFSAERTGGSVSTLTIQRTQQEDSAVYLCASTRTSGGGLGTDTQYFGPGTRLTVL.

This clonotype was seen only once. V usage is TRBV5-1 and J usage is TRBJ2-7; tentative D call: TRBD1 (6 bases). Germline CDR1 SGHRS, CDR2 YFSETQ. Trimming cost V 4 bases and J 4 bases, with 15 bases left between them. The CDR3 is 14 residues long. The DNA for the CDR3 is TGCGCCAGCAGCATGACAGGTCTCGAGTACGAGCAGTACTTC. Residues: CASSMTGLEYEQYF.

This clonotype turned up a few times. The chain combines TRBV29-1 with TRBJ1-1; D remains ambiguous. CDR1 is SQVTM and CDR2 is ANQGSEA in the germline V gene. V was cut by 6 bases and J by 1 base, with 6 bases left in between. This CDR3 region has 11 residues. The CDR3 nucleotides read TGCAGCGTCCAGCGGAACACTGAAGCTTTCTTT. The encoded protein is CSVQRNTEAFF.

This chain uses TRBV5-1 with TRBJ2-2, with TRBD2 matching over 8 bases. This CDR3 has 17 amino acids. Unmatched junction bases numbered 8, after V lost 1 base and J lost 3 bases. Germline V CDR1 and CDR2: SGHRS, YFSETQ. The CDR3 loop reads CASSLRSGSWDTGELFF. The CDR3 DNA sequence: TGCGCCAGCAGCTTGAGGAGCGGGAGTTGGGACACCGGGGAGCTGTTTTTT.